This TCR beta chain was observed in a study of blood T cells in healthy people across ages. Using a J-beta primer mix together with a sample-barcoded 5' primer, a second PCR was run for 7 to 11 cycles. TCRdb re-called the 5' RACE reads through MiXCR, storing one row per CDR3 protein. The sample lists around 600,000 distinct CDR3 sequences; 47% were seen once. Remarks on this clonotype: Its target is unknown.

Findings of the study overall: A greater number of naive CD4+ cells and higher diversity distinguished long-lived donors from aged donors.

The receptor's source is a man aged 80 or over in good health. Sequencing was performed on blood.

CDR3 in amino acids: CASSEFGQDGYTF. The CDR3 DNA is TGTGCCAGCAGTGAGTTTGGGCAGGATGGCTACACCTTC. The V and J genes are TRBV2 and TRBJ1-2; D is unresolved. The CDR3 contains 13 residues. CDR1 SNHLY and CDR2 FYNNEI come from the germline V gene. Deletions cut 3 bases from V and 6 bases from J, with 11 bases between.